These 13 T cell receptor beta chains came from one sample sequenced in a study of cytomegalovirus exposure and HLA in healthy donors. The PCR had 60 Vbeta and 13 Jbeta primers. Here immunoSEQ multiplex PCR was the method, and the copy in TCRdb shows in-frame clones only, minus some. The table lists around 120,000 clones, about two thirds of them singletons. Sample: PBMCs. The receptors stem from a woman aged 55-69 years in good health and CMV-seropositive.

The chain is built from TRBV29-1 and TRBJ1-3, with 7 bases lining up with TRBD1. This CDR3 comprises 13 residues. CDR1 and CDR2 from the germline V gene are SQVTM and ANQGSEA. V lost 6 bases to trimming and J lost 0 bases; unmatched junction nucleotides: 2. CDR3 protein: CSVSGGSGNTIYF. CDR3 DNA: TGCAGCGTGTCAGGGGGCTCTGGAAACACCATATATTTT. Using reference TRBV29-1 and TRBJ1-3 for the parts outside the CDR3, the full variable domain is SAVISQKPSRDICQRGTSLTIQCQVDSQVTMMFWYRQQPGQSLTLIATANQGSEATYESGFVIDKFPISRPNLTFSTLTVSNMSPEDSSIYLCSVSGGSGNTIYFGEGSWLTVV.

The gene calls are TRBV7-9 and TRBJ2-3, with 8 bases aligning to TRBD2. The CDR3 covers 15 residues. Trimming at V came to 2 bases and at J to 4 bases, leaving 5 bases not matched to a gene. The germline V gene has CDR1 SEHNR and CDR2 FQNEAQ (reference sequence). The CDR3 region has the DNA TGTGCCAGCAGCTTATTGTCGGGGGGGGCAGATACGCAGTATTTT. Translation gives CASSLLSGGADTQYF.

This clone was seen a handful of times. The V call is TRBV5-1, the J call TRBJ2-5; TRBD2 might be the D (7 bases). Between the trimmed V and J ends, which lost 3 bases and 2 bases, there was a span of 14 bases. CDR3 length: 15 residues. The germline V gene encodes CDR1 SGHRS and CDR2 YFSETQ. The CDR3 coding sequence is TGCGCCAGCAGCTCCCGGGGGGCGGGGCAAGAGACCCAGTACTTC. This gives the protein CASSSRGAGQETQYF.

This clone was counted only a few times. V gene TRBV6-1 combines with J gene TRBJ1-1; D is perhaps TRBD1 (6 bases). V was pared by 9 bases and J by 9 bases, with 14 bases between. This CDR3 has 11 amino acids. CDR1 is MNHNS and CDR2 is SASEGT in the germline V gene. In nucleotides, the CDR3 is TGTGCCAGTAATAGGGGGAATCAAGCTTTCTTT. Protein: CASNRGNQAFF.

The chain combines TRBV10-3 with TRBJ2-4; TRBD1 is a possible D gene (5 bases). CDR1 is ENHRY and CDR2 is SYGVKD in the germline V gene. The germline V and J ends were trimmed by 2 bases and 0 bases, with 14 bases remaining between them. The length of the CDR3 is 17 residues. CDR3 bases: TGTGCCATCAGTGAGCCACCTGGACATGTAGCCAAAAACATTCAGTACTTC. Translation gives CAISEPPGHVAKNIQYF.

The chain links TRBV7-2 to TRBJ2-4, with TRBD2 matching over 7 bases. There are 17 residues in the CDR3. J was trimmed by 1 base and V by 3 bases; bases with no gene match: 9. The germline V gene has CDR1 SGHTA and CDR2 FQGNSA. CDR3 amino acids: CASSFRWGGRAKNIQYF. CDR3 DNA sequence: TGTGCCAGCAGCTTCAGGTGGGGGGGAAGGGCCAAAAACATTCAGTACTTC. The complete variable domain, with remaining parts taken from reference TRBV7-2 and TRBJ2-4, reads GAGVSQSPSNKVTEKGKDVELRCDPISGHTALYWYRQSLGQGLEFLIYFQGNSAPDKSGLPSDRFSAERTGGSVSTLTIQRTQQEDSAVYLCASSFRWGGRAKNIQYFGAGTRLSVL.

The V gene is TRBV19, the J gene TRBJ2-2, with 7 nucleotides matching TRBD1. Trimming took 7 bases from V and 4 from J; bases not matched to a gene: 6. This CDR3 is 14 amino acids long. The germline CDR1 and CDR2 sequences are LNHDA and SQIVND (reference sequence). The CDR3 region has the DNA TGTGCCAGTACCATGACAGGGCCCACCGGGGAGCTGTTTTTT. It encodes CASTMTGPTGELFF.

The chain links TRBV10-1 to TRBJ2-7; TRBD2 matches at 7 bases. With 10 bases clipped from V and 2 bases from J, the junction kept 17 bases outside the gene matches. This CDR3 comprises 16 residues. Per the germline V gene, CDR1 is WNHNN and CDR2 is SYGVQD (reference sequence). The CDR3 nucleotides are TGCGCCACCCAGGGTGGGGGAGGGCAAAGCCCCTACGAGCAGTACTTC. Its translation: CATQGGGGQSPYEQYF.

A remark on this clone: An end of the junction does not agree with germline; a read error may underlie this. V gene TRBV7-9 combines with J gene TRBJ1-2; TRBD1 might be the D (6 bases). The CDR3 has 14 amino acids. CDR1 is SEHNR and CDR2 is FQNEAQ in the germline V gene (reference sequence). CDR3 protein: CSSSLGQTNYGYTF. The CDR3 DNA sequence: TGTTCCAGCAGCTTAGGACAGACAAACTATGGCTACACCTTC. Looking up the rest from reference TRBV7-9 and TRBJ1-2 gives the full variable domain: DTGVSQNPRHKITKRGQNVTFRCDPISEHNRLYWYRQTLGQGPEFLTYFQNEAQLEKSRLLSDRFSAERPKGSFSTLEIQRTEQGDSAMYLCSSSLGQTNYGYTFGSGTRLTVV.

The count of this clone is one. The rearrangement links TRBV5-6 to TRBJ1-3; the match to TRBD1 covers 7 bases. Germline CDR1 and CDR2: SGHDT and YYEEEE. This CDR3 is built from 15 residues. Unmatched junction bases numbered 4, after V lost 4 bases and J lost 0 bases. The CDR3 is CASSRQGYSGNTIYF. The DNA for the CDR3 is TGTGCCAGCAGCCGACAGGGTTACTCTGGAAACACCATATATTTT.

The V and J genes are TRBV28 and TRBJ1-2; the D is unclear. The V gene lost 5 bases and the J gene lost 4 bases, with 11 bases spanning the gap. The CDR3 runs 13 residues. From germline, CDR1 is MDHEN and CDR2 SYDVKM. The CDR3 DNA is TGTGCCAGCAGTCTAGGACTCATCTATGGCTACACCTTC. This codes for CASSLGLIYGYTF.

The rearrangement joins TRBV6-1 to TRBJ1-1, with D possibly matching TRBD1 (6 bases). The CDR3 is 15 amino acids. The germline V gene has CDR1 MNHNS and CDR2 SASEGT. V lost 1 base and J lost 11, with 20 bases in between. CDR3 sequence: CASSEGKNWDISAFF. The CDR3, as DNA: TGTGCCAGCAGTGAAGGAAAAAACTGGGACATATCGGCTTTCTTT.

A word on this clone: One end of the junction is discordant with germline, which a read error may explain. The V call is TRBV2, the J call TRBJ1-1; D is possibly TRBD1 (6 bases). The CDR3 length is 14 residues. The germline V gene has CDR1 SNHLY and CDR2 FYNNEI. CDR3 coding DNA: TGTGCCAACAGTGCACAGGGACCGAACACTGAAGCTTTCTTT. It specifies CANSAQGPNTEAFF.